One and the same sample provided the 6 T cell receptor beta chains below, sequenced in a study of Ad26.COV2.S vaccination and SARS-CoV-2 variants. The treatment denotes: approximately 18 received Ad26.COV2.S at low or high dose, single or two shots; a few received placebo; per-sample allocation not given. Day 63 following the first vaccine or placebo injection was when the samples were taken. The repertoire was sequenced with immunoSEQ multiplex PCR; TCRdb's copy has only in-frame clones and lacks some. Altogether hundreds of thousands of clones are present, roughly 90% being singletons, with the ten largest covering approximately 5%. The sequencing used peripheral blood, collected in a trial of Ad26.COV2.S vaccine versus placebo. Receptors originate from a person between 18 and 65 years old who received the Ad26.COV2.S COVID-19 vaccine or a placebo.

The chain uses TRBV9 and TRBJ2-3, with D uncertain. The germline gives CDR1 SGDLS, CDR2 YYNGEE. Trimming shortened V by 3 bases and J by 6 bases, and 14 bases separated the two germline ends. This CDR3 contains 14 residues. CDR3 in DNA: TGTGCCAGCAGCGCCGGCCACAAACCCGATACGCAGTATTTT. Protein sequence: CASSAGHKPDTQYF. Full variable domain (rest looked up from reference TRBV9 and TRBJ2-3): DSGVTQTPKHLITATGQRVTLRCSPRSGDLSVYWYQQSLDQGLQFLIQYYNGEERAKGNILERFSAQQFPDLHSELNLSSLELGDSALYFCASSAGHKPDTQYFGPGTRLTVL.

The chain has TRBV9 and TRBJ2-7, with D hard to call. Trimming removed 0 bases from V and 4 bases from J, with 17 bases in between. This CDR3 region has 16 residues. CDR1 is SGDLS and CDR2 is YYNGEE in the germline V gene. The CDR3 protein is CASSVDPGGTTYEQYF. The CDR3 nucleotides are TGTGCCAGCAGCGTAGATCCGGGTGGAACTACTTACGAGCAGTACTTC.

This clone showed up just once. CDR3 amino acids: CASSLHRRLNTEAFF. The DNA for the CDR3 is TGTGCCAGCAGCCTTCACCGACGGCTCAACACTGAAGCTTTCTTT. The chain recombines TRBV7-2 with TRBJ1-1, with D uncertain. CDR1 and CDR2 from the germline V gene are SGHTA and FQGNSA. Between the trimmed V and J ends, which lost 5 bases and 2 bases, there was a span of 15 bases. The CDR3 spans 15 residues.

J is TRBJ1-2 and V is TRBV19; perhaps TRBD1 as D (6 bases). The ends were cut back, 4 bases at V and 5 bases at J, with 8 bases in the middle. From germline, CDR1 is LNHDA and CDR2 SQIVND (reference sequence). This CDR3 spans 12 amino acids. The CDR3 DNA reads TGTGCCAGTAGTAGTCAGGGGTATGGCTACACCTTC. Protein product: CASSSQGYGYTF.

The rearrangement uses TRBV11-2 and TRBJ1-6; the D gene is possibly TRBD1 (5 bases). V lost 6 bases to trimming and J lost 5 bases, with 11 bases between them. Looked up from germline, CDR1 is SGHAT and CDR2 is FQNNGV. The CDR3 has 14 residues. CDR3 in amino acids: CASRGRGNNSPLHF. As DNA, the CDR3 is TGTGCCAGCAGGGGGCGCGGAAATAATTCACCCCTCCACTTT.

The chain combines TRBV7-9 with TRBJ2-7; D is undetermined. V gave up 5 bases and J gave up 3 bases, with 20 bases separating them. Germline CDR1 reads SEHNR; CDR2 reads FQNEAQ (reference sequence). The CDR3 is 16 amino acids. CDR3 amino acids: CASSPIPSAAGYEQYF. The CDR3 DNA reads as TGTGCCAGCAGCCCCATCCCTTCCGCAGCAGGCTACGAGCAGTACTTC.